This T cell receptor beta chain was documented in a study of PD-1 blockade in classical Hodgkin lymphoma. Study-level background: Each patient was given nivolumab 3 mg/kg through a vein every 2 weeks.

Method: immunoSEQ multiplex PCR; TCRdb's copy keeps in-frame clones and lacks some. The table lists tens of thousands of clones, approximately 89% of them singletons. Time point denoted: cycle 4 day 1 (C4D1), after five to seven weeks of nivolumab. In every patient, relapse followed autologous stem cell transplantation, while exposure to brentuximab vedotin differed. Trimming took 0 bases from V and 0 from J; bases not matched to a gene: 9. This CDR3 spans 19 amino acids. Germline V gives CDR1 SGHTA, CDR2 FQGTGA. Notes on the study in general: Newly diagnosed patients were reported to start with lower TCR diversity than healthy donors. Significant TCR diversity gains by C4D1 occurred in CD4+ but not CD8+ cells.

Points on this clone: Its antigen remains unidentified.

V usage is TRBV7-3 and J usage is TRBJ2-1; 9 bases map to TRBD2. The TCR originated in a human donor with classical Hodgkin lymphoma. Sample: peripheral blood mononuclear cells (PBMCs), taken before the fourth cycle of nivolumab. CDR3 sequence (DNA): TGTGCCAGCAGCTTAACGGCGGTAGCGGGGGCTAGCTCCTACAATGAGCAGTTCTTC. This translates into CASSLTAVAGASSYNEQFF.